The rows below give T cell receptor beta chains drawn from one sample of a study of cytomegalovirus exposure and HLA in healthy donors. The protocol was immunoSEQ multiplex PCR, while the TCRdb copy is restricted to in-frame clones and leaves out a portion. This repertoire includes around 51,000 clones. The sequenced sample consisted of PBMCs. The receptors derive from a man aged 35 to 55 in good health and CMV-seropositive. Both conserved end residues are part of each CDR3. The order of the fields is CDR3 protein, V gene, J gene.

CASSPAGERPDTQYF	TRBV27	TRBJ2-3
CASSTGTGDWGYTF	TRBV9	TRBJ1-2
CASRFGLAGADEQFF	TRBV12-2	TRBJ2-1
CASSWQTGVEETQYF	TRBV5-1	TRBJ2-5
CASREGYYGYTF	TRBV30	TRBJ1-2
CASSWGGQGEKLFF	TRBV5-1	TRBJ1-4
CASSIQGPEQYF	TRBV2	TRBJ2-7
CASSQHRETNTEAFF	TRBV4-1	TRBJ1-1
CASSVGPSGSDTQYF	TRBV9	TRBJ2-3
CAISEGGGSYEQYF	TRBV10-3	TRBJ2-7
CASSPSNRGSYEQYF	TRBV25-1	TRBJ2-7
CASSAPLAGGGDTQYF	TRBV9	TRBJ2-3
CASSPPEGVETQYF	TRBV7-9	TRBJ2-5
CASSGQASYNEQFF	TRBV4-3	TRBJ2-1
CASSQSGGQDEQFF	TRBV4-1	TRBJ2-1
CASPPHLSNQPQHF	TRBV6-5	TRBJ1-5
CASSLELPGDYNEQFF	TRBV5-1	TRBJ2-1
CASSTRASGPYNEQFF	TRBV28	TRBJ2-1
CASSVGGLDTQYF	TRBV9	TRBJ2-3
CASSQDKGGGNGYTF	TRBV4-1	TRBJ1-2
CASSPRVVGANEQFF	TRBV5-8	TRBJ2-1
CASTRAGHYGYTF	TRBV6-1	TRBJ1-2
CASSPMEGKHSYEQYF	TRBV5-4	TRBJ2-7
CASSLTGGEKLFF	TRBV6-5	TRBJ1-4
CASSPRLASSYNEQFF	TRBV9	TRBJ2-1
CASSEGGDTQYF	TRBV2	TRBJ2-3
CASSLGDSTNEKLFF	TRBV11-2	TRBJ1-4
CASSLGDFAENEQFF	TRBV5-1	TRBJ2-1
CASSPGQGSGNTIYF	TRBV18	TRBJ1-3
CASIGGAGVNEQFF	TRBV7-9	TRBJ2-1
CASSPDTYEQYF	TRBV5-1	TRBJ2-7
CASEGANGELFF	TRBV11-3	TRBJ2-2
CASAGYRSTDTQYF	TRBV5-1	TRBJ2-3
CASSDGTGGGQPQHF	TRBV11-2	TRBJ1-5
CASSPRAGTSSYNEQFF	TRBV7-2	TRBJ2-1
CASSIQGSETQYF	TRBV7-2	TRBJ2-5
CASKTSGRNTGELFF	TRBV28	TRBJ2-2
CASSLQVGQGYNEQFF	TRBV5-1	TRBJ2-1
CASSEAAGSYGYTF	TRBV6-1	TRBJ1-2
CASSPPSSRYNEQFF	TRBV18	TRBJ2-1
CASSLGLATQYF	TRBV14	TRBJ2-3
CASSYGGQSPYEQYF	TRBV6-5	TRBJ2-7
CAWRAQGVGDTGELFF	TRBV30	TRBJ2-2
CASSVSGMDDEQFF	TRBV9	TRBJ2-1
CASRLDRASSYEQYF	TRBV28	TRBJ2-7
CASSTGPQGTQYF	TRBV6-5	TRBJ2-3
CAWSTGYGGNTIYF	TRBV30	TRBJ1-3
CAWSVMGARSPNEKLFF	TRBV30	TRBJ1-4
CASSVGGRANYEQYF	TRBV9	TRBJ2-7
CASSPGAQGPQETQYF	TRBV5-5	TRBJ2-5
CASSPLETGVNYGYTF	TRBV18	TRBJ1-2
CASSPGTEQETQYF	TRBV6-1	TRBJ2-5
CASSLSGTGGDTIYF	TRBV27	TRBJ1-3
CASSTGTFRPIYF	TRBV19	TRBJ1-3
CASSAGTSGIYEQYF	TRBV5-1	TRBJ2-7
CASSQDLSSPETQYF	TRBV4-2	TRBJ2-5
CASSLNRAPYGYTF	TRBV28	TRBJ1-2
CASSPTGDEQYF	TRBV7-9	TRBJ2-7
CASSDLAGVVEQYF	TRBV10-2	TRBJ2-7